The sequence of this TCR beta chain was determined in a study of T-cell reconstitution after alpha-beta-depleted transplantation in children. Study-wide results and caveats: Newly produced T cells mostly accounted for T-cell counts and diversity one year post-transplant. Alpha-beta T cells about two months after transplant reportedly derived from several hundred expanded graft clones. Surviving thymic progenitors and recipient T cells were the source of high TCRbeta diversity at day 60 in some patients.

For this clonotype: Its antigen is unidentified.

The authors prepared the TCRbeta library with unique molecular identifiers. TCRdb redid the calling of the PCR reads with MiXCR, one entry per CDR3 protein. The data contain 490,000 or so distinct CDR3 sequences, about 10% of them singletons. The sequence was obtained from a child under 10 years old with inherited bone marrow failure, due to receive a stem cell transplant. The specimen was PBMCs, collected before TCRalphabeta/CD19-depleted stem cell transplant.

This CDR3 is CASSSIYSRNYNEQFF. CDR3 DNA: TGCGCCAGCAGCTCGATTTATAGCCGGAACTACAATGAGCAGTTCTTC. The J gene is TRBJ2-1, the V gene TRBV5-1; D uncertain. Germline CDR1 is SGHRS and CDR2 is YFSETQ. This CDR3 contains 16 residues. Trimming took off 3 bases at V and 3 bases at J, with 16 bases between the two ends.